This T cell receptor beta chain originates from a study of T cells in Graves' hyperthyroidism and ophthalmopathy. Amplified TCR beta CDR3 regions derived from RNA transcripts. The HTBI set primed first-round TCR CDR3 RT-PCR. TCRdb re-derived calls from the multiplex PCR reads in MiXCR, one entry per CDR3 protein. The sample includes roughly 400,000 distinct CDR3 sequences, over 13% of them seen just once. This clonotype was seen at least ten times. The CDR3 is 14 residues long. Germline CDR1 is SGHRS and CDR2 is YFSETQ. Losses at the gene ends were 0 bases for V and 5 bases for J; bases not matched to a gene: 3.

The clonotype originates from a man in his fifties with Graves' ophthalmopathy. The sequenced sample consisted of blood. This chain uses TRBV5-1 with TRBJ2-3; the match to TRBD1 covers 7 bases. The CDR3 here is CASSLEPGGDTQYF. CDR3 coding DNA: TGCGCCAGCAGCTTGGAACCAGGGGGAGATACGCAGTATTTT.